These 15 T cell receptor beta chains originate from one sample sequenced in a study of T cell changes during pregnancy in multiple sclerosis. Only in-frame clones appear in the TCRdb table, and some are missing; sequencing was by immunoSEQ multiplex PCR. The sample has some 100,000 clones; roughly nine tenths are singletons. The sample consisted of peripheral blood, taken in the second trimester of pregnancy. These receptors were taken from a female donor with multiple sclerosis, enrolled in a pregnancy study.

The CDR3 reads CASSESLGSYEQYF. CDR3 in DNA: TGCGCCAGCAGTGAGTCTCTCGGCTCCTACGAGCAGTACTTC. J is TRBJ2-7 and V is TRBV10-2; D is undetermined. Germline CDR1 reads WSHSY; CDR2 reads SAAADI. This CDR3 is built from 14 residues. Trimming stripped 0 bases from V and 0 bases from J, with 6 bases between.

The chain employs TRBV4-1 and TRBJ2-3, with 8 positions matching TRBD2. The CDR3 totals 15 residues. Trimming took 1 base from V and 3 from J; bases not matched to a gene: 3. The germline V gene has CDR1 MGHRA and CDR2 YSYEKL. CDR3 sequence reads: CASSQGSGSTDTQYF. In DNA, the CDR3 is TGCGCCAGCAGCCAAGGCAGCGGGAGTACAGATACGCAGTATTTT.

This chain uses TRBV5-1 with TRBJ1-1; 7 nucleotides match TRBD1. There are 16 residues in the CDR3. J lost 2 bases, V lost 4 bases, and 11 bases had no gene match. CDR1 is SGHRS and CDR2 is YFSETQ in the germline V gene. CDR3 residues: CASSQAPTGSNTEAFF. The CDR3 coding sequence is TGCGCCAGCAGCCAGGCCCCGACAGGGAGCAACACTGAAGCTTTCTTT.

The J gene is TRBJ2-3, the V gene TRBV5-1, with 11 bases fitting TRBD2. CDR1 SGHRS and CDR2 YFSETQ come from the germline V gene. Trimming took 4 bases from V and 4 from J; bases not matched to a gene: 8. The CDR3 contains 16 residues. The DNA for the CDR3 is TGCGCCAGCAGCGATAGCGGGGGGGCCGAGGCAGATACGCAGTATTTT. Amino acid sequence: CASSDSGGAEADTQYF.

The V and J genes are TRBV4-2 and TRBJ2-5; 10 bases line up with TRBD2. V lost 4 bases, J lost 4 bases, and 0 bases stayed unmatched. Germline values: CDR1 LGHNA, CDR2 YNFKEQ. The length of the CDR3 is 13 residues. The CDR3 region has the DNA TGTGCCAGCAGCCCTAGCGGGGGAGAGACCCAGTACTTC. Its protein product is CASSPSGGETQYF.

The CDR3 DNA reads as TGTGCCAGCATGAGGACAGGTGCAACTAATGAAAAACTGTTTTTT. Translating it yields CASMRTGATNEKLFF. This chain connects TRBV2 to TRBJ1-4, with 7 nucleotides matching TRBD1. Germline lookup yields CDR1 SNHLY and CDR2 FYNNEI. V shed 7 bases and J 0 bases; nucleotides not matched to a gene: 5. This CDR3 region has 15 residues. The full variable domain, completed using reference TRBV2 and TRBJ1-4, is EPEVTQTPSHQVTQMGQEVILRCVPISNHLYFYWYRQILGQKVEFLVSFYNNEISEKSEIFDDQFSVERPDGSNFTLKIRSTKLEDSAMYFCASMRTGATNEKLFFGSGTQLSVL.

V is TRBV7-2 and J is TRBJ2-1; 12 nucleotides align to TRBD2. The CDR3 is 19 residues long. Germline trimming cut 2 bases from V and 2 bases from J; bases unmatched to any gene: 10. Germline loops: CDR1 SGHTA, CDR2 FQGNSA. CDR3 sequence reads: CASSLRLAGGLSTYNEQFF. CDR3 coding DNA: TGTGCCAGCAGCTTACGGCTAGCGGGGGGGCTGTCCACCTACAATGAGCAGTTCTTC.

The chain carries TRBV6-1 and TRBJ2-7; a possible D gene is TRBD1 (5 bases). CDR3 length equals 16 residues. Germline loops: CDR1 MNHNS, CDR2 SASEGT. The V gene lost 1 base and the J gene lost 4 bases, with 17 bases spanning the gap. The CDR3 spells CASSEGGTGKVYEQYF. CDR3 coding DNA: TGTGCCAGCAGTGAAGGGGGTACAGGTAAAGTGTACGAGCAGTACTTC.

This clone was seen a single time. Within the sample, other DNA sequences also encode this same CDR3. The rearrangement links TRBV5-1 to TRBJ1-3; D is ambiguous. Trimming took off 0 bases at V and 3 bases at J, with 4 bases between the two ends. The length of the CDR3 is 13 residues. Looked up from germline, CDR1 is SGHRS and CDR2 is YFSETQ. The CDR3 DNA follows: TGCGCCAGCAGCTTGGACATTGGAAACACCATATATTTT. Encoded protein: CASSLDIGNTIYF.

This chain links TRBV7-9 with TRBJ1-1; TRBD1 agrees at 8 bases. The CDR3 length is 15 residues. The junction had 8 bases not matched to a gene; V was cut back by 5 bases and J by 3 bases. Per germline, CDR1 SEHNR and CDR2 FQNEAQ (reference sequence). CDR3 in amino acids: CASSRRTGRDTEAFF. The CDR3 DNA reads TGTGCCAGCAGCCGTCGGACAGGGAGGGACACTGAAGCTTTCTTT.

The V and J genes are TRBV11-2 and TRBJ2-7, with 8 bases fitting TRBD1. The CDR3 length is 15 residues. Looked up from germline, CDR1 is SGHAT and CDR2 is FQNNGV. The ends lost 4 bases at V and 2 bases at J; junction bases unmatched: 7. CDR3 amino acids: CASSSRGTGPYEQYF. The DNA of the CDR3 is TGTGCCAGCAGCTCGCGCGGGACAGGACCCTACGAGCAGTACTTC.

The rearrangement joins TRBV5-1 to TRBJ1-2; no reliable D call. The V gene lost 0 bases and the J gene lost 3 bases, with 12 bases spanning the gap. This CDR3 region has 15 residues. Germline assignment: CDR1 SGHRS and CDR2 YFSETQ. CDR3 DNA: TGCGCCAGCAGCTTGGAGTTGGGGAGTTACTATGGCTACACCTTC. Translated, it gives CASSLELGSYYGYTF. The variable domain in full, with the rest retrieved from reference TRBV5-1 and TRBJ1-2, is KAGVTQTPRYLIKTRGQQVTLSCSPISGHRSVSWYQQTPGQGLQFLFEYFSETQRNKGNFPGRFSGRQFSNSRSEMNVSTLELGDSALYLCASSLELGSYYGYTFGSGTRLTVV.

V usage is TRBV9 and J usage is TRBJ2-7, with 11 bases aligning to TRBD2. CDR3 length: 17 residues. CDR1 and CDR2 from the germline V gene are SGDLS and YYNGEE. J was trimmed by 1 base and V by 2 bases; bases with no gene match: 8. The CDR3 loop is CASSVASGRPFSYEQYF. The DNA for the CDR3 is TGTGCCAGCAGCGTGGCTAGCGGGAGGCCTTTTTCCTACGAGCAGTACTTC.

This chain joins TRBV13 and TRBJ2-2, with TRBD2 matching over 13 bases. Germline CDR1 PRHDT, CDR2 FYEKMQ (reference sequence). This CDR3 is built from 18 residues. The V segment lost 1 base and the J segment 5 bases; nucleotides outside the gene matches: 7. Written as DNA, the CDR3 is TGTGCCAGCAGCTTAGTAGGACTAGCGGGAGTAGGAACCGGGGAGCTGTTTTTT. It yields the protein CASSLVGLAGVGTGELFF.

The rearrangement links TRBV5-1 to TRBJ2-2, with 7 nucleotides matching TRBD1. The CDR3 has 15 residues. Germline CDR1 is SGHRS and CDR2 is YFSETQ. Trimming cost V 4 bases and J 2 bases; bases outside gene matches: 5. The CDR3 DNA reads as TGCGCCAGCAGCGTTCAGGGGGAAAACACCGGGGAGCTGTTTTTT. The encoded protein is CASSVQGENTGELFF.